The 17 T cell receptor beta chains presented below share a single source sample, sequenced in a study of cytomegalovirus exposure and HLA in healthy donors. Primers for the PCR totalled 60 Vbeta and 13 Jbeta. Assay: immunoSEQ multiplex PCR; the TCRdb copy retains only in-frame clones and omits some. The data show around 140,000 clones, with roughly four fifths seen just once and about 3.4% held by the top ten. Material for sequencing was PBMCs. These receptors came from a man between 18 and 29 years old in good health and CMV-seropositive.

This clone was observed once. The chain links TRBV28 to TRBJ2-7, with 8 bases lining up with TRBD2. The germline CDR1 and CDR2 sequences are MDHEN and SYDVKM. V dropped 2 bases and J dropped 2; count of bases not matched to a gene: 8. The CDR3 is 16 amino acids. The CDR3 loop is CASSLRGGGPTYEQYF. DNA of the CDR3: TGTGCCAGCAGTTTACGGGGGGGTGGGCCAACCTACGAGCAGTACTTC.

This sequence joins TRBV2 and TRBJ2-1, with a tentative D call TRBD1 (6 bases). V lost 3 bases to trimming and J lost 7 bases, with 10 bases between them. The germline V gene encodes CDR1 SNHLY and CDR2 FYNNEI. The CDR3 totals 13 residues. The CDR3 reads CASSDRGPNEQFF. The CDR3 bases are TGTGCCAGCAGTGACAGGGGACCGAATGAGCAGTTCTTC.

V and J are TRBV29-1 and TRBJ2-1; no clear D. The germline V and J ends were trimmed by 1 base and 8 bases, with 12 bases remaining between them. CDR1 is SQVTM and CDR2 is ANQGSEA in the germline V gene. The CDR3 is made up of 13 amino acids. The CDR3 loop reads CSVEGPTLYEQFF. In nucleotides, the CDR3 is TGCAGCGTTGAAGGCCCTACTTTATATGAGCAGTTCTTC.

The chain is built from TRBV9 and TRBJ2-3, with TRBD2 identical over 9 bases. From germline, CDR1 is SGDLS and CDR2 YYNGEE. The CDR3 runs 17 residues. After removal of 0 bases from V and 3 bases from J, the junction contained 8 bases not matched to a gene. Here the CDR3 reads CASSVGLAGVGTDTQYF. The CDR3 nucleotides are TGTGCCAGCAGCGTAGGCTTAGCGGGAGTTGGAACAGATACGCAGTATTTT.

A single count supports this clone. The J gene is TRBJ1-2, the V gene TRBV19; 10 bases line up with TRBD1. With V trimmed by 5 bases and J by 8 bases, 8 bases remained unmatched. The length of the CDR3 is 14 residues. CDR1 is LNHDA and CDR2 is SQIVND in the germline V gene (reference sequence). This CDR3 reads CASSPKTGGGGYTF. In nucleotides, the CDR3 is TGTGCCAGTAGTCCAAAGACAGGGGGCGGCGGCTACACCTTC.

A single count supports this clone. This chain links TRBV6-5 with TRBJ1-2; 9 bases match TRBD1. Germline trimming cut 5 bases from V and 4 bases from J; bases unmatched to any gene: 8. The CDR3 is 15 residues long. From germline, CDR1 is MNHEY and CDR2 SVGAGI. The CDR3 nucleotides are TGTGCCAGCAGTCCGGGACAGGGATCCTTCTATGGCTACACCTTC. Protein product: CASSPGQGSFYGYTF.

The V call is TRBV4-1, the J call TRBJ2-2; D not resolved. Germline-derived CDR1 and CDR2 are MGHRA and YSYEKL. The V end lost 2 bases, the J end lost 3 bases, and 10 bases lay between the germline ends. The CDR3 spans 15 residues. This CDR3 reads CASSQRLRYTGELFF. The CDR3 DNA reads TGCGCCAGCAGCCAACGACTGAGATACACCGGGGAGCTGTTTTTT.

This clone is a singleton in its sample. The chain combines TRBV28 with TRBJ2-7; no clear D gene. Germline V CDR1 and CDR2: MDHEN, SYDVKM. The V and J ends lost 4 bases and 4 bases respectively, with 11 bases between them. The CDR3 length is 13 residues. This chain's CDR3 is CASSSHGEYEQYF. DNA for the CDR3: TGTGCCAGCAGTTCTCATGGAGAGTACGAGCAGTACTTC.

The chain links TRBV6-5 to TRBJ1-1, with 8 bases aligning to TRBD1. V shed 4 bases, J shed 7 bases, and the junction held 5 bases outside the gene matches. Germline V lookup: CDR1 MNHEY, CDR2 SVGAGI. The CDR3 spans 13 residues. The CDR3: CASSSIGTGEAFF. CDR3 DNA sequence: TGTGCCAGCAGTTCCATCGGGACAGGTGAAGCTTTCTTT.

The V call is TRBV7-6, the J call TRBJ2-1, with TRBD2 identical over 13 bases. With V trimmed by 3 bases and J by 7 bases, 6 bases remained unmatched. CDR1 and CDR2 (germline): SGHVS, FNYEAQ. The CDR3 loop spans 16 amino acids. In DNA, the CDR3 is TGTGCCAGCAGCTTTGGCCGGACTAGCGGGAGTAATGAGCAGTTCTTC. Its protein product is CASSFGRTSGSNEQFF.

This clone was detected only once. CDR3 bases: TGTGCCAGCAGTGAAGCGGGGGCTCCAGGGGAGACCCAGTACTTC. The encoded protein is CASSEAGAPGETQYF. The genes are TRBV2 and TRBJ2-5; tentative D call: TRBD1 (6 bases). Germline lookup yields CDR1 SNHLY and CDR2 FYNNEI. CDR3 size: 15 residues. V was pared by 0 bases and J by 5 bases, with 13 bases between.

The CDR3 here is CASRKSTGFSTEAFF. The CDR3 DNA reads as TGTGCCAGTAGGAAATCAACAGGGTTCTCCACTGAAGCTTTCTTT. This chain uses TRBV19 with TRBJ1-1; the D gene is possibly TRBD1 (6 bases). The V end was cut by 6 bases, the J end by 4 bases, with 18 bases between. The length of the CDR3 is 15 residues. The germline gives CDR1 LNHDA, CDR2 SQIVND (reference sequence).

The chain carries TRBV10-3 and TRBJ1-5; a weak D match, TRBD1 (5 bases). Per the germline V gene, CDR1 is ENHRY and CDR2 is SYGVKD. The V gene lost 8 bases and the J gene lost 4 bases, with 12 bases spanning the gap. The CDR3 spans 13 residues. For the CDR3, the DNA is TGTGCCATCGCCGGGGGGGAGAATCAGCCCCAGCATTTT. Its translation is CAIAGGENQPQHF.

The chain carries TRBV28 and TRBJ2-2; 14 bases map to TRBD2. Germline V gene lookup returns CDR1 MDHEN and CDR2 SYDVKM. V lost 4 bases, J lost 6 bases, and 1 base stayed unmatched. The CDR3 has 15 residues. CDR3 loop: CASSSGLAGAGELFF. The CDR3 nucleotides read TGTGCCAGCAGTTCGGGACTAGCGGGAGCCGGGGAGCTGTTTTTT. The full variable domain, its missing parts supplied by reference TRBV28 and TRBJ2-2, is DVKVTQSSRYLVKRTGEKVFLECVQDMDHENMFWYRQDPGLGLRLIYFSYDVKMKEKGDIPEGYSVSREKKERFSLILESASTNQTSMYLCASSSGLAGAGELFFGEGSRLTVL.

V gene TRBV7-2 combines with J gene TRBJ1-3, with D possibly TRBD1 on 5 matching bases. Trimming left V 3 bases short and J 4 bases short, with 13 bases between. CDR1 SGHTA and CDR2 FQGNSA come from the germline V gene. This CDR3 region has 15 residues. CDR3 region: CASSFIAGGGNTIYF. CDR3 nucleotide sequence: TGTGCCAGCAGCTTTATCGCCGGGGGGGGAAACACCATATATTTT.

The chain combines TRBV19 with TRBJ2-3; 14 bases map to TRBD2. The CDR3 runs to 15 residues. Germline assignment: CDR1 LNHDA and CDR2 SQIVND (reference sequence). Losses at the gene ends were 9 bases for V and 5 bases for J; bases not matched to a gene: 7. The CDR3 sequence: CASGLAGGRGDTQYF. CDR3 nucleotides: TGTGCCAGCGGACTAGCGGGAGGTCGGGGAGATACGCAGTATTTT.

V and J are TRBV2 and TRBJ2-2; 8 bases align to TRBD1. The CDR3 loop spans 15 amino acids. Per germline, CDR1 SNHLY and CDR2 FYNNEI. The trim removed 4 bases at V and 8 bases at J, leaving 9 bases unmatched. The CDR3 nucleotides are TGTGCCAGCAGTGGGGGGCAGGGGGCCGGTGGGGAGCTGTTTTTT. Translation: CASSGGQGAGGELFF.